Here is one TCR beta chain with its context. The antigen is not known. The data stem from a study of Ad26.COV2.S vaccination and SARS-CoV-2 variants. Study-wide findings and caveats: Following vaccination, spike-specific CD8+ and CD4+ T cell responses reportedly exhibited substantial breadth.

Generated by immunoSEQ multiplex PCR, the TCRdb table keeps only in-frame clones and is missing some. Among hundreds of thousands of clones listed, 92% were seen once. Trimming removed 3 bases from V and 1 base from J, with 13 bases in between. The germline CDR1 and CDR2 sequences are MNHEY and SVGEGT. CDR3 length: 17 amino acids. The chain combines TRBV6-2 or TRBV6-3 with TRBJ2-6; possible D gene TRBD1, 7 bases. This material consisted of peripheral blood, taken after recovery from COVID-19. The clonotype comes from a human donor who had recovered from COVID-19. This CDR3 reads CASSYVAGQSGANVLTF. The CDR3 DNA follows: TGTGCCAGCAGTTATGTGGCGGGACAGTCTGGGGCCAACGTCCTGACTTTC.